Listed here are 23 T cell receptor beta chains from one sample, sequenced in a study of T cell responses to AZD1222 COVID-19 vaccine. TCRdb's table, derived via immunoSEQ multiplex PCR, lists solely in-frame clones and lacks some. The sample has under 20,000 clones; 80% to 90% are singletons. Sequenced material: peripheral blood, taken 28 days after the second AZD1222 dose. The receptors originated from an adult who received the AZD1222 COVID-19 vaccine.

The chain has TRBV6-1 and TRBJ1-1; 10 nucleotides agree with TRBD1. Trimming at V came to 1 base and at J to 9 bases, leaving 5 bases not matched to a gene. The CDR3 has 14 residues. Germline CDR1 reads MNHNS; CDR2 reads SASEGT. The CDR3 coding sequence is TGTGCCAGCAGTGAAGGGGGGACAGGGGAGAAAGCTTTCTTT. The encoded protein is CASSEGGTGEKAFF.

This clone was seen only once. The chain couples TRBV7-8 to TRBJ2-2; D perhaps matches TRBD1 (5 bases). The ends were cut back, 5 bases at V and 5 bases at J, with 6 bases in the middle. Germline CDR1 and CDR2: SGHVS and FQNEAQ. The CDR3 loop spans 12 amino acids. The CDR3 nucleotides read TGTGCCAGCAGCCCAGGGACCGGGGAGCTGTTTTTT. It yields the protein CASSPGTGELFF.

The J gene is TRBJ2-1, the V gene TRBV6-2 or TRBV6-3, with 9 bases aligning to TRBD2. There are 15 residues in the CDR3. The germline CDR1 and CDR2 sequences are MNHEY and SVGEGT. Losses at the gene ends were 5 bases for V and 2 bases for J; bases not matched to a gene: 4. The chain's CDR3 is CASSLAGIAYNEQFF. The CDR3 nucleotides are TGTGCCAGCAGTCTAGCGGGGATCGCCTACAATGAGCAGTTCTTC.

The chain joins TRBV4-3 to TRBJ1-4; 8 bases match TRBD1. J was trimmed by 8 bases and V by 1 base; bases with no gene match: 9. Germline CDR1 and CDR2: LGHNA and YSLEER. This CDR3 spans 16 amino acids. CDR3 coding DNA: TGCGCCAGCAGCCAAGCGTCAGGGGGCGCGGGGGAAAAACTGTTTTTT. As protein: CASSQASGGAGEKLFF.

The chain joins TRBV27 to TRBJ1-3; D is unresolved. With 4 bases removed from V and 4 bases from J, the gap between germline ends came to 11 bases. Germline loops: CDR1 MNHEY, CDR2 SMNVEV (reference sequence). This CDR3 spans 14 amino acids. CDR3 DNA sequence: TGTGCCAGCAGTTCGCTGGGCCCGGGAAACACCATATATTTT. It codes for CASSSLGPGNTIYF.

The chain combines TRBV6-5 with TRBJ1-1; D is unresolved. This CDR3 region has 15 residues. Trimming left V 3 bases short and J 1 base short, with 12 bases between. Germline CDR1 and CDR2: MNHEY and SVGAGI. CDR3 nucleotides: TGTGCCAGCAGTTATAACCCGGATCCGAACACTGAAGCTTTCTTT. This encodes CASSYNPDPNTEAFF.

This clone was seen more than once but under ten times. The V call is TRBV2, the J call TRBJ1-2; 11 bases align to TRBD1. The V segment lost 7 bases and the J segment 6 bases; nucleotides outside the gene matches: 7. Germline lookup yields CDR1 SNHLY and CDR2 FYNNEI. The CDR3 contains 14 residues. CDR3 in amino acids: CASTTGQGANGYTF. CDR3 sequence (DNA): TGTGCCAGCACCACAGGACAGGGGGCCAATGGCTACACCTTC. Filled out from reference TRBV2 and TRBJ1-2, the complete variable domain reads EPEVTQTPSHQVTQMGQEVILRCVPISNHLYFYWYRQILGQKVEFLVSFYNNEISEKSEIFDDQFSVERPDGSNFTLKIRSTKLEDSAMYFCASTTGQGANGYTFGSGTRLTVV.

The rearrangement links TRBV30 to TRBJ1-4; a possible D gene is TRBD1 (5 bases). Trimming took off 3 bases at V and 5 bases at J, with 7 bases between the two ends. This CDR3 has 12 residues. CDR1 and CDR2 from the germline V gene are GTSNPN and SVGIG (reference sequence). In nucleotides, the CDR3 is TGTGCCTGGAGGGGGGTCAATGAAAAACTGTTTTTT. It encodes CAWRGVNEKLFF.

The chain is built from TRBV24-1 and TRBJ2-5, with a possible D match to TRBD1 (6 bases). This CDR3 comprises 17 residues. Germline V gene data show CDR1 as KGHDR and CDR2 as SFDVKD. V lost 5 bases and J lost 4, with 22 bases in between. Here the CDR3 reads CATSAGLGATMGETQYF. The CDR3 DNA follows: TGTGCCACCAGTGCCGGACTGGGGGCTACGATGGGAGAGACCCAGTACTTC.

The gene calls are TRBV7-7 and TRBJ2-3; tentatively, D is TRBD2 (5 bases). The CDR3 is 14 residues long. CDR1 is SSHAT, CDR2 FNYEAQ, per germline (reference sequence). Trimming pared 0 bases from V and 6 bases from J, leaving 10 bases between. CDR3 nucleotide sequence: TGTGCCAGCAGCTTAGCGTTCGGGATGGATACGCAGTATTTT. Amino acids: CASSLAFGMDTQYF.

This rearrangement joins TRBV5-4 to TRBJ1-3; D ambiguous. Trimming removed 5 bases at V and 0 bases at J, with 12 bases between. Germline V gene sequence: CDR1 SGHNT, CDR2 YYREEE (reference sequence). CDR3 length equals 15 residues. The CDR3 loop reads CASSPGPSSGNTIYF. As DNA, the CDR3 is TGTGCCAGCAGTCCCGGACCAAGCTCTGGAAACACCATATATTTT.

This clone appeared a single time. CDR3 DNA: TGTGCCAGCAGCCAACCAGGGGTTACCGGGGAGCTGTTTTTT. As protein: CASSQPGVTGELFF. V and J are TRBV14 and TRBJ2-2; D might be TRBD1 (6 bases). Between the trimmed V and J ends, which lost 2 bases and 5 bases, there was a span of 9 bases. CDR1 and CDR2 (germline): SGHDN, FVKESK. The CDR3 contains 14 residues. Supplemented by reference TRBV14 and TRBJ2-2, the full variable domain reads EAGVTQFPSHSVIEKGQTVTLRCDPISGHDNLYWYRRVMGKEIKFLLHFVKESKQDESGMPNNRFLAERTGGTYSTLKVQPAELEDSGVYFCASSQPGVTGELFFGEGSRLTVL.

J is TRBJ1-6 and V is TRBV5-1; 7 bases are shared with TRBD1. This CDR3 spans 18 amino acids. Per the germline V gene, CDR1 is SGHRS and CDR2 is YFSETQ. V was pared by 3 bases and J by 7 bases, with 16 bases of the junction left unmatched. The CDR3 spells CASSSGTVVFRGNSPLHF. As DNA, the CDR3 is TGCGCCAGCAGCTCCGGGACAGTTGTTTTTCGGGGAAATTCACCCCTCCACTTT.

The chain combines TRBV7-6 with TRBJ2-1, with 14 bases aligning to TRBD2. After removal of 1 base from V and 8 bases from J, the junction contained 1 base not matched to a gene. The CDR3 runs 15 residues. CDR1 and CDR2 from the germline V gene are SGHVS and FNYEAQ. DNA for the CDR3: TGTGCCAGCAGCTTAGGACTAGCGGGAGGGGATGAGCAGTTCTTC. Amino acids: CASSLGLAGGDEQFF.

DNA of the CDR3: TGTGCCAGCAGCCATCTAGCGGGGGGTCCCTACGAGCAGTACTTC. Translating it yields CASSHLAGGPYEQYF. The chain carries TRBV3-1 (or the pseudogene TRBV3-2) and TRBJ2-7; 11 nucleotides align to TRBD2. V dropped 3 bases and J dropped 2; count of bases not matched to a gene: 3. The CDR3 length is 15 residues. Germline loops: CDR1 LGHDT, CDR2 YNNKEL (reference sequence).

The V call is TRBV5-6, the J call TRBJ2-3; perhaps TRBD1 as D (6 bases). The germline V gene encodes CDR1 SGHDT and CDR2 YYEEEE. Trimming stripped 4 bases from V and 0 bases from J, with 9 bases between. This CDR3 is 14 amino acids long. The CDR3 DNA sequence: TGTGCCAGCAGCATTCAGGGGAGCACAGATACGCAGTATTTT. It specifies CASSIQGSTDTQYF.

The CDR3 spells CASSPGLANTGELFF. CDR3 nucleotides: TGTGCCAGCTCACCAGGGCTTGCGAACACCGGGGAGCTGTTTTTT. The rearrangement joins TRBV18 to TRBJ2-2; D gene ambiguous. V was trimmed by 2 bases and J by 0 bases, leaving 7 bases between them. From germline, CDR1 is KGHSH and CDR2 LQKENI. The CDR3 runs to 15 residues.

The table lists this clone with a count of one. The J gene is TRBJ1-5, the V gene TRBV19; D is possibly TRBD1 (5 bases). V was pared by 9 bases and J by 2 bases, with 20 bases between. Germline loops: CDR1 LNHDA, CDR2 SQIVND (reference sequence). This CDR3 contains 16 residues. The chain's CDR3 is CASLSGRAYGNQPQHF. DNA of the CDR3: TGTGCCAGCCTATCAGGGCGGGCTTACGGCAATCAGCCCCAGCATTTT.

The rearrangement links TRBV3-1 (or the pseudogene TRBV3-2) to TRBJ1-1, with D possibly matching TRBD1 (6 bases). Germline values: CDR1 LGHDT, CDR2 YNNKEL (reference sequence). This CDR3 comprises 13 residues. Trimming left V 4 bases short and J 6 bases short, with 12 bases between. The CDR3 nucleotides read TGTGCCAGCAGCCGCTACAGGGATTCTGAAGCTTTCTTT. This translates into CASSRYRDSEAFF.

The rearrangement joins TRBV7-6 to TRBJ2-5; 7 nucleotides line up with TRBD2. From germline, CDR1 is SGHVS and CDR2 FNYEAQ. V dropped 0 bases and J dropped 5; count of bases not matched to a gene: 9. The CDR3 extends over 16 amino acids. CDR3 nucleotides: TGTGCCAGCAGCTTAGCATTGGGGGGGGTCGGGGAGACCCAGTACTTC. Its translation: CASSLALGGVGETQYF.

To note about this clone: No DNA is shown, since the ends of the CDR3 on it are uncertain; the CDR3 is the one TCRdb lists. The chain uses TRBV28 and TRBJ1-2. Per germline, CDR1 MDHEN and CDR2 SYDVKM. Including both end residues, the CDR3 is 13 amino acids long. The CDR3 sequence: CASSLVMGLGYTF.

By frequency in the sample, this clone is medium-sized. V and J are TRBV19 and TRBJ2-2; the D is unclear. The ends were cut back, 3 bases at V and 6 bases at J, with 14 bases in the middle. CDR3 length: 15 amino acids. Germline assignment: CDR1 LNHDA and CDR2 SQIVND (reference sequence). The CDR3 DNA follows: TGTGCCAGTAGTATCGTATTGTACTGGCCCGGGGAGCTGTTTTTT. Amino acid sequence: CASSIVLYWPGELFF.

V and J are TRBV7-2 and TRBJ2-7; TRBD2 matches 14 bases. Germline-derived CDR1 and CDR2 are SGHTA and FQGNSA. The CDR3 sequence is 16 residues long. J was trimmed by 3 bases and V by 4 bases; bases with no gene match: 5. Here the CDR3 DNA reads TGTGCCAGCAGCTCCCGGACTAGCGGGAGGATCTACGAGCAGTACTTC. Translated, it gives CASSSRTSGRIYEQYF.